Below, 17 T cell receptor beta chains from the same sample are listed, as sequenced in a study of cytomegalovirus exposure and HLA in healthy donors. The PCR employed 60 Vbeta primers together with 13 Jbeta primers. TCRdb's copy holds only in-frame clones and misses some; the assay was immunoSEQ multiplex PCR. The sample includes 180,000 or so clones, just under 80% seen only once; the top ten take roughly 2%. The sequenced sample consisted of PBMCs. These receptors were collected from a woman under 40 in good health and CMV-seronegative.

The gene calls are TRBV10-1 and TRBJ2-2; 7 bases line up with TRBD2. The CDR3 is 16 amino acids. The germline gives CDR1 WNHNN, CDR2 SYGVQD (reference sequence). J was trimmed by 1 base and V by 6 bases; bases with no gene match: 8. CDR3 bases: TGCGCCAGCAGCATCTCGACGGGGGGGAACACCGGGGAGCTGTTTTTT. The encoded protein is CASSISTGGNTGELFF.

As to this clone: The limits of the CDR3 on the DNA are not certain, so only TCRdb's listed CDR3 is given. The chain recombines TRBV21-1 with TRBJ2-1; TRBD2, the table's D call, lacks a check against the DNA. TRBV21-1 is described as a pseudogene. Counting both end residues, the CDR3 totals 16 amino acids. CDR3: CASSKVGGGAGNEQFF.

The V gene is TRBV2, the J gene TRBJ1-3; 7 bases agree with TRBD1. Germline CDR1 SNHLY, CDR2 FYNNEI. The CDR3 has 14 residues. With 7 bases clipped from V and 4 bases from J, the junction kept 7 bases outside the gene matches. The CDR3 sequence is CASNLQGSGNTIYF. The CDR3 DNA is TGTGCCAGCAATTTACAGGGGTCAGGAAACACCATATATTTT.

The chain carries TRBV5-1 and TRBJ1-1; 12 positions agree with TRBD1. The CDR3 loop spans 16 amino acids. CDR1 SGHRS and CDR2 YFSETQ come from the germline V gene. V trimming: 0 bases; J trimming: 5 bases; junction bases outside the gene matches: 5. This CDR3 reads CASSLGDRGRGTEAFF. DNA of the CDR3: TGCGCCAGCAGCTTGGGGGACAGGGGGCGCGGGACTGAAGCTTTCTTT.

This rearrangement joins TRBV28 to TRBJ1-2; the match to TRBD1 covers 8 bases. The trim removed 8 bases at V and 4 bases at J, leaving 9 bases unmatched. The germline V gene has CDR1 MDHEN and CDR2 SYDVKM. The CDR3 is made up of 14 amino acids. In DNA form, the CDR3 reads TGTGCCAGCTTCCGAGGCAGGGGGCCCTATGGCTACACCTTC. Translating gives CASFRGRGPYGYTF.

The chain recombines TRBV18 with TRBJ1-1, with 8 positions matching TRBD1. CDR1 is KGHSH, CDR2 LQKENI, per germline. The length of the CDR3 is 16 residues. With 3 bases clipped from V and 0 bases from J, the junction kept 6 bases outside the gene matches. CDR3 sequence (DNA): TGTGCCAGCTCACCCCTTAGACAGGGGATGAACACTGAAGCTTTCTTT. Translated: CASSPLRQGMNTEAFF.

Only one count was recorded for this clone. V usage is TRBV2 and J usage is TRBJ2-4; no reliable D call. This CDR3 is built from 15 residues. From germline, CDR1 is SNHLY and CDR2 FYNNEI. Between the trimmed V and J ends, which lost 1 base and 2 bases, there was a span of 9 bases. CDR3 amino acids: CASSEGRLSKNIQYF. CDR3 coding DNA: TGTGCCAGCAGTGAAGGTCGACTTTCCAAAAACATTCAGTACTTC.

J is TRBJ2-7 and V is TRBV10-1, with 8 bases identical to TRBD1. V shed 3 bases, J shed 5 bases, and the junction held 9 bases outside the gene matches. Germline V gene sequence: CDR1 WNHNN, CDR2 SYGVQD (reference sequence). This CDR3 is 15 amino acids long. The CDR3 region is CASSDFGQGRDEQYF. DNA of the CDR3: TGCGCCAGCAGTGACTTCGGACAGGGAAGGGACGAGCAGTACTTC.

This chain links TRBV5-1 with TRBJ1-6, with D uncertain. Trimming pared 6 bases from V and 7 bases from J, leaving 17 bases between. This CDR3 comprises 15 residues. Germline CDR1 reads SGHRS; CDR2 reads YFSETQ. Here the CDR3 reads CASTRGLVGNSPLHF. The DNA of the CDR3 is TGCGCCAGCACGAGAGGACTTGTAGGGAATTCACCCCTCCACTTT.

This chain uses TRBV29-1 with TRBJ2-3; 7 nucleotides align to TRBD2. Unmatched junction bases numbered 0, after V lost 4 bases and J lost 5 bases. This CDR3 has 11 residues. Germline V lookup: CDR1 SQVTM, CDR2 ANQGSEA. DNA of the CDR3: TGCAGCGTTGGGGGGGGAGATACGCAGTATTTT. Its translation is CSVGGGDTQYF.

This clone was found many times. This chain links TRBV2 with TRBJ1-5, with D uncertain. Looked up from germline, CDR1 is SNHLY and CDR2 is FYNNEI. Trimming removed 4 bases at V and 4 bases at J, with 8 bases between. The CDR3 has 13 amino acids. This CDR3 is CASSVSLNQPQHF. CDR3 sequence (DNA): TGTGCCAGCAGTGTGTCTTTAAATCAGCCCCAGCATTTT. The whole variable domain, filled in from reference TRBV2 and TRBJ1-5, reads EPEVTQTPSHQVTQMGQEVILRCVPISNHLYFYWYRQILGQKVEFLVSFYNNEISEKSEIFDDQFSVERPDGSNFTLKIRSTKLEDSAMYFCASSVSLNQPQHFGDGTRLSIL.

Here the CDR3 DNA reads TGTGCCAGCAGTACCTTAGCGGGGGGCCTCTACAATGAGCAGTTCTTC. This codes for CASSTLAGGLYNEQFF. The chain couples TRBV6-4 to TRBJ2-1; 10 bases map to TRBD2. The CDR3 consists of 16 residues. The germline CDR1 and CDR2 sequences are MRHNA and SNTAGT. The V gene end was trimmed by 5 bases and the J gene end by 3 bases; junction bases not matched to a gene: 7.

The chain employs TRBV10-3 and TRBJ1-4; D is possibly TRBD1 (5 bases). This CDR3 has 15 amino acids. V was shortened by 0 bases and J by 4 bases, with 9 bases between the two germline ends. CDR1 is ENHRY, CDR2 SYGVKD, per germline. The CDR3 DNA reads TGTGCCATCAGTGAGTCAAGGGGCGATAATGAAAAACTGTTTTTT. Translation gives CAISESRGDNEKLFF.

The rearrangement links TRBV27 to TRBJ2-2, with 11 bases that match TRBD2. CDR1 is MNHEY, CDR2 SMNVEV, per germline (reference sequence). The CDR3 totals 19 residues. The trim removed 6 bases at V and 7 bases at J, leaving 19 bases unmatched. CDR3 loop: CASRPLSSGGTPWGGELFF. The CDR3 nucleotides read TGTGCCAGCAGACCCCTTTCTAGCGGGGGGACCCCTTGGGGCGGGGAGCTGTTTTTT.

This clone occurred a few times. This sequence joins TRBV4-2 and TRBJ2-3, with 7 bases aligning to TRBD2. The germline gives CDR1 LGHNA, CDR2 YNFKEQ. This CDR3 has 16 residues. J was trimmed by 2 bases and V by 0 bases; bases with no gene match: 5. CDR3 DNA: TGTGCCAGCAGCCAAGAAGCGGGGTTCTACACAGATACGCAGTATTTT. Its protein product is CASSQEAGFYTDTQYF.

This chain uses TRBV7-2 with TRBJ2-1, with 7 bases matching TRBD2. This CDR3 has 15 residues. Per germline, CDR1 SGHTA and CDR2 FQGNSA. Trimming cost V 1 base and J 2 bases; bases outside gene matches: 2. CDR3 protein: CASSLGLATYNEQFF. The CDR3 DNA follows: TGTGCCAGCAGCTTAGGACTAGCCACCTACAATGAGCAGTTCTTC.

The rearrangement uses TRBV7-9 and TRBJ1-1; 9 positions match TRBD1. This CDR3 comprises 13 residues. Germline V lookup: CDR1 SEHNR, CDR2 FQNEAQ (reference sequence). The J segment lost 3 bases and the V segment lost 5 bases, leaving 1 base of the junction unmatched. The CDR3 DNA reads TGTGCCAGCAGCGGACAGGGGTACACTGAAGCTTTCTTT. Its translation: CASSGQGYTEAFF.